One and the same sample provided the 25 T cell receptor beta chains below, sequenced in a study of Ad26.COV2.S vaccination and SARS-CoV-2 variants. Described treatment: 15 to 20 received Ad26.COV2.S at low or high dose, single or two shots; several received placebo; per-sample allocation not given. Day 63 after the first vaccine or placebo injection was the time point for sampling. Profiled with immunoSEQ multiplex PCR; TCRdb holds only in-frame clones, not every one. The sample includes roughly 350,000 clones, over 75% of them seen just once. This specimen consisted of peripheral blood, obtained in a trial of Ad26.COV2.S vaccine versus placebo. These receptors were collected from a person between 18 and 65 years old who received the Ad26.COV2.S COVID-19 vaccine or a placebo.

This chain connects TRBV6-6 to TRBJ2-2; D remains unclear. Trimming cost V 7 bases and J 6 bases, with 9 bases left between them. Germline assignment: CDR1 MNHNY and CDR2 SVGAGI (reference sequence). This CDR3 has 12 amino acids. CDR3 region: CASIASPGELFF. The CDR3 nucleotides read TGTGCCAGCATCGCATCCCCCGGGGAGCTGTTTTTT.

The rearrangement links TRBV18 to TRBJ1-1; 9 bases fit TRBD1. CDR1 KGHSH and CDR2 LQKENI come from the germline V gene. CDR3 length equals 18 residues. Trimming cost V 4 bases and J 1 base; bases outside gene matches: 13. This chain's CDR3 is CASSLQTPGQGTNTEAFF. CDR3 coding DNA: TGTGCCAGCTCACTCCAAACCCCGGGACAGGGAACGAACACTGAAGCTTTCTTT. Filled out from reference TRBV18 and TRBJ1-1, the complete variable domain reads NAGVMQNPRHLVRRRGQEARLRCSPMKGHSHVYWYRQLPEEGLKFMVYLQKENIIDESGMPKERFSAEFPKEGPSILRIQQVVRGDSAAYFCASSLQTPGQGTNTEAFFGQGTRLTVV.

This chain joins TRBV3-1 (or the pseudogene TRBV3-2) and TRBJ2-7; 9 nucleotides agree with TRBD1. The CDR3 runs 14 residues. Germline V gene data show CDR1 as LGHDT and CDR2 as YNNKEL (reference sequence). V gave up 2 bases and J gave up 3 bases; unmatched junction bases: 2. CDR3 in amino acids: CASSQSDRGYEQYF. For the CDR3, the DNA is TGTGCCAGCAGCCAATCGGACAGGGGCTACGAGCAGTACTTC.

V gene TRBV12-5 combines with J gene TRBJ2-7, with D possibly being TRBD1 (5 bases). V was cut by 2 bases and J by 2 bases, with 10 bases left in between. Germline V CDR1 and CDR2: LGHNT, FRNRAP. This CDR3 contains 14 residues. DNA for the CDR3: TGTGCTAGTGGTTTGAACACAGGCCCCTACGAGCAGTACTTC. Protein sequence: CASGLNTGPYEQYF. Complete variable domain (other parts from reference TRBV12-5 and TRBJ2-7): DARVTQTPRHKVTEMGQEVTMRCQPILGHNTVFWYRQTMMQGLELLAYFRNRAPLDDSGMPKDRFSAEMPDATLATLKIQPSEPRDSAVYFCASGLNTGPYEQYFGPGTRLTVT.

This clone appeared once. The rearrangement links TRBV19 to TRBJ1-1; maybe TRBD1 (5 bases). Germline V lookup: CDR1 LNHDA, CDR2 SQIVND (reference sequence). The CDR3 contains 14 residues. Trimming stripped 2 bases from V and 0 bases from J, with 7 bases between. The CDR3 DNA is TGTGCCAGTAGTATACCGGGGCTGAACACTGAAGCTTTCTTT. It translates to CASSIPGLNTEAFF.

V usage is TRBV7-6 and J usage is TRBJ2-7, with D possibly being TRBD1 (5 bases). The CDR3 length is 16 residues. Germline CDR1 is SGHVS and CDR2 is FNYEAQ. The V gene lost 5 bases and the J gene lost 3 bases, with 20 bases spanning the gap. The DNA of the CDR3 is TGTGCCAGCAGCCTGCAGGGCCGAGACTCATACTACGAGCAGTACTTC. Translating gives CASSLQGRDSYYEQYF.

This clone was found a few times. Distinct nucleotide sequences in the sample also encode this CDR3. The chain uses TRBV5-1 and TRBJ1-1; 9 nucleotides agree with TRBD1. J was trimmed by 2 bases and V by 4 bases; bases with no gene match: 3. Looked up from germline, CDR1 is SGHRS and CDR2 is YFSETQ. The CDR3 is made up of 14 amino acids. This chain's CDR3 is CASSLQGANTEAFF. CDR3 coding DNA: TGCGCCAGCAGCCTACAGGGGGCAAACACTGAAGCTTTCTTT.

This sequence joins TRBV27 and TRBJ2-1; TRBD1 matches at 8 bases. The CDR3 totals 14 residues. V lost 8 bases, J lost 6 bases, and 9 bases stayed unmatched. The germline V gene has CDR1 MNHEY and CDR2 SMNVEV (reference sequence). CDR3 protein: CASGPSGGLNEQFF. The DNA of the CDR3 is TGTGCCAGCGGTCCGTCAGGGGGCCTCAATGAGCAGTTCTTC.

The rearrangement uses TRBV19 and TRBJ2-1; D is unresolved. The ends were cut back, 10 bases at V and 8 bases at J, with 12 bases in the middle. The CDR3 extends over 11 amino acids. In germline, CDR1 is LNHDA, CDR2 SQIVND (reference sequence). Written as DNA, the CDR3 is TGTGCCAATGATAGTTTCTATGAGCAGTTCTTC. This gives the protein CANDSFYEQFF.

The J gene is TRBJ1-4, the V gene TRBV9; no reliable D call. Trimming cost V 0 bases and J 4 bases, with 10 bases left between them. Germline CDR1 and CDR2: SGDLS and YYNGEE. This CDR3 spans 15 amino acids. The CDR3 spells CASSVGITNNEKLFF. CDR3 DNA sequence: TGTGCCAGCAGCGTAGGAATAACCAATAATGAAAAACTGTTTTTT.

The V and J genes are TRBV19 and TRBJ2-7, with a tentative D call TRBD2 (5 bases). Trimming removed 4 bases from V and 2 bases from J, with 18 bases in between. The CDR3 loop spans 16 amino acids. Germline CDR1 reads LNHDA; CDR2 reads SQIVND (reference sequence). DNA for the CDR3: TGTGCCAGTAGTACTCCCGGAGCGGCGCGAACCTACGAGCAGTACTTC. Amino acid sequence: CASSTPGAARTYEQYF.

The J gene is TRBJ2-2, the V gene TRBV24-1; TRBD1 aligns across 9 bases. The ends lost 3 bases at V and 4 bases at J; junction bases unmatched: 8. Per germline, CDR1 KGHDR and CDR2 SFDVKD. The CDR3 is 17 residues long. This chain's CDR3 is CATSDIKTGGITGELFF. The CDR3 nucleotides read TGTGCCACCAGTGATATTAAGACAGGGGGGATCACCGGGGAGCTGTTTTTT.

The rearrangement links TRBV7-9 to TRBJ2-3; 10 nucleotides match TRBD2. The CDR3 loop spans 16 amino acids. Trimming removed 4 bases from V and 4 bases from J; junction bases left unmatched: 8. The V gene's germline CDR1 is SEHNR and CDR2 FQNEAQ (reference sequence). CDR3 bases: TGTGCCAGCAGCTCCCCCAGCGGGGGGGTGCCAGATACGCAGTATTTT. Its translation: CASSSPSGGVPDTQYF.

V is TRBV18 and J is TRBJ1-5; D not resolved. Trimming removed 6 bases at V and 6 bases at J, with 15 bases between. CDR3 size: 14 residues. Per germline, CDR1 KGHSH and CDR2 LQKENI. CDR3 protein: CASSLPLTGQPQHF. In DNA, the CDR3 is TGTGCCAGCTCCCTCCCCCTCACGGGTCAGCCCCAGCATTTT.

The V gene is TRBV7-3, the J gene TRBJ2-2, with D uncertain. Germline assignment: CDR1 SGHTA and CDR2 FQGTGA. There are 14 residues in the CDR3. Trimming cost V 5 bases and J 1 base, with 8 bases left between them. The chain's CDR3 is CASSPIGNTGELFF. Here the CDR3 DNA reads TGTGCCAGCAGCCCTATTGGGAACACCGGGGAGCTGTTTTTT.

The CDR3 is CASSIQVSSGNTIYF. The CDR3 region has the DNA TGTGCCAGTAGTATACAAGTCAGCTCTGGAAACACCATATATTTT. The chain uses TRBV19 and TRBJ1-3; D gene unclear. The germline CDR1 and CDR2 sequences are LNHDA and SQIVND (reference sequence). This CDR3 contains 15 residues. The V gene lost 2 bases and the J gene lost 0 bases, with 8 bases spanning the gap.

This clone showed up just once. This chain joins TRBV18 and TRBJ2-7; 8 nucleotides line up with TRBD1. The length of the CDR3 is 13 residues. Trimming cost V 3 bases and J 2 bases; bases outside gene matches: 0. The germline V gene encodes CDR1 KGHSH and CDR2 LQKENI. CDR3 nucleotides: TGTGCCAGCTCACCGGACAGGGCCTACGAGCAGTACTTC. Translating it yields CASSPDRAYEQYF.

This chain links TRBV7-2 with TRBJ1-1, with unresolved D. This CDR3 is 17 amino acids long. V shed 2 bases and J shed 2 bases, with 18 bases lying between them. The germline V gene encodes CDR1 SGHTA and CDR2 FQGNSA. As DNA, the CDR3 is TGTGCCAGCAGCTTATTTTACGGTGGGGTGATAAACACTGAAGCTTTCTTT. Its translation: CASSLFYGGVINTEAFF.

The chain couples TRBV3-1 (or the pseudogene TRBV3-2) to TRBJ2-1, with 7 bases aligning to TRBD2. V trimming: 0 bases; J trimming: 3 bases; junction bases outside the gene matches: 8. The CDR3 runs 17 residues. Germline CDR1 reads LGHDT; CDR2 reads YNNKEL (reference sequence). The DNA of the CDR3 is TGTGCCAGCAGCCAAGATCGGGTAGCGGGCTTCTACAATGAGCAGTTCTTC. Its translation: CASSQDRVAGFYNEQFF.

This chain joins TRBV3-1 (or the pseudogene TRBV3-2) and TRBJ2-7; 13 bases align to TRBD2. Trimming removed 9 bases from V and 3 bases from J; junction bases left unmatched: 14. The CDR3 covers 17 residues. Per the germline V gene, CDR1 is LGHDT and CDR2 is YNNKEL (reference sequence). The CDR3 coding sequence is TGTGCCAGAACCGGGACTAGCGGGGTTCGGCAATTCTACGAGCAGTACTTC. It specifies CARTGTSGVRQFYEQYF.

Here the CDR3 DNA reads TGTGCCAGCAGTCATGGACTAGCGGCTATAAATGAGCAGTTCTTC. This encodes CASSHGLAAINEQFF. This rearrangement joins TRBV6-2 or TRBV6-3 to TRBJ2-1; TRBD2 aligns across 10 bases. The germline CDR1 and CDR2 sequences are MNHEY and SVGEGT. V lost 5 bases to trimming and J lost 7 bases; unmatched junction nucleotides: 8. This CDR3 has 15 residues.

The chain joins TRBV6-5 to TRBJ2-1, with 10 bases identical to TRBD2. The CDR3 has 16 amino acids. Trimming at V came to 0 bases and at J to 4 bases, leaving 3 bases not matched to a gene. Germline lookup yields CDR1 MNHEY and CDR2 SVGAGI. The CDR3 DNA follows: TGTGCCAGCAGTTACTCGCTAGCGGGGGATTACAATGAGCAGTTCTTC. Translated: CASSYSLAGDYNEQFF.

The V gene is TRBV13, the J gene TRBJ2-3; 9 nucleotides agree with TRBD2. Germline trimming cut 3 bases from V and 15 bases from J; bases unmatched to any gene: 7. Germline values: CDR1 PRHDT, CDR2 FYEKMQ (reference sequence). The CDR3 spans 12 residues. The CDR3: CASSFSRGGAYF. The CDR3 bases are TGTGCCAGCAGCTTCTCACGCGGGGGGGCATATTTT.

The V gene is TRBV4-2, the J gene TRBJ1-4; TRBD1 matches at 8 bases. J gave up 7 bases and V 1 base, and 8 bases lay outside the gene matches. CDR1 and CDR2 from the germline V gene are LGHNA and YNFKEQ. This CDR3 spans 16 amino acids. The CDR3 region is CASSQVTGQGAEKLFF. CDR3 DNA sequence: TGTGCCAGCAGCCAAGTTACGGGGCAGGGGGCTGAAAAACTGTTTTTT.

The CDR3 DNA is TGCGCCAGCAGCCAATTCACTGAGGGGGCCGGGACTAATGAAAAACTGTTTTTT. Translated, it gives CASSQFTEGAGTNEKLFF. The chain carries TRBV4-3 and TRBJ1-4; 7 nucleotides match TRBD1. CDR3 size: 18 residues. The germline V gene encodes CDR1 LGHNA and CDR2 YSLEER. Trimming removed 2 bases from V and 2 bases from J; junction bases left unmatched: 11.